The T cell receptor beta chain described here comes from a study of T cells expressing NK-cell markers. Study context: CD3+CD56+NKG2C+, CD3+CD56+NKG2C- and CD3+CD56-NKG2C+ T cells, once sorted, supplied the TCR beta repertoires.

Germline-derived CDR1 and CDR2 are DFQATT and SNEGSKA (reference sequence). The CDR3 length is 11 residues. In the case of this clonotype: Its antigen remains unidentified.

Study conclusions and caveats: Where four donors were concerned, these clonotypes also led the CD3+CD56-NKG2C+ fraction.

From the 5' RACE reads, TCRdb lists one entry per CDR3 protein and no DNA. The table lists about half a million distinct CDR3 sequences. The material sequenced was blood T cells: a sorted CD56 or NKG2C T cell subset, CD4+ or CD8+ T cells, or bulk PBMC T cells (not recorded which). The clonotype was recovered from a woman between 50 and 59 years old in good health. This chain links TRBV20-1 with TRBJ2-1. This chain's CDR3 is CSADDNDEQFF.